Listed here are 27 T cell receptor beta chains from one sample, sequenced in a study of shared clonotypes between healthy human individuals. Here immunoSEQ multiplex PCR was the method, and the copy in TCRdb shows in-frame clones only, minus some. Found here are 2 million to 2.5 million clones, about 92% of them singletons; the top ten hold roughly 1.7%. Naive-designated CD8 cells lacked CD45RO, were positively enriched for CCR7, and omitted terminally differentiated effector memory CD45RA+ cells. The source material was naive CD8+ T cells from PBMCs. All receptors come from a man between 18 and 35 years old in good health. Some clones in this sample may be carry-over from other donors' samples.

The chain recombines TRBV5-5 with TRBJ2-6, with 9 bases lining up with TRBD1. The ends lost 2 bases at V and 3 bases at J; junction bases unmatched: 3. The CDR3 has 16 residues. Germline-derived CDR1 and CDR2 are SGHKS and YYEKEE (reference sequence). The chain's CDR3 is CASSLTTGGGANVLTF. Here the CDR3 DNA reads TGTGCCAGCAGCTTAACGACAGGGGGTGGGGCCAACGTCCTGACTTTC.

This sequence joins TRBV19 and TRBJ1-1; D uncertain. Germline CDR1 and CDR2: LNHDA and SQIVND (reference sequence). The CDR3 is made up of 12 amino acids. V lost 4 bases and J lost 7, with 10 bases in between. The CDR3 protein is CASSTGPREAFF. For the CDR3, the DNA is TGTGCCAGTAGTACTGGACCTCGTGAAGCTTTCTTT.

The J gene is TRBJ1-1, the V gene TRBV6-4, with D possibly matching TRBD1 (6 bases). Trimming left V 6 bases short and J 4 bases short, with 15 bases between. Per the germline V gene, CDR1 is MRHNA and CDR2 is SNTAGT. CDR3 length: 14 amino acids. The CDR3 region has the DNA TGTGCCAGCAGCTCCCTGGGGGGCTCCACTGAAGCTTTCTTT. Encoded protein: CASSSLGGSTEAFF.

The chain combines TRBV7-2 with TRBJ1-1, with D unresolved. Germline V CDR1 and CDR2: SGHTA, FQGNSA. The V end was cut by 5 bases, the J end by 6 bases, with 13 bases between. The CDR3 is made up of 13 amino acids. CDR3 bases: TGTGCCAGCAGCCTAGGACGGGCCCCTGAAGCTTTCTTT. Residues: CASSLGRAPEAFF.

The chain carries TRBV6-5 and TRBJ1-1, with D unclear. Germline V CDR1 and CDR2: MNHEY, SVGAGI. The CDR3 has 16 amino acids. V lost 2 bases and J 3 bases, leaving 16 bases between the germline ends. CDR3 DNA sequence: TGTGCCAGCAGTTACATTGGCAGTAGAGATCACACTGAAGCTTTCTTT. Encoded protein: CASSYIGSRDHTEAFF.

The V gene is TRBV29-1, the J gene TRBJ2-1; D possibly corresponds to TRBD2 (6 bases). The CDR3 is 11 residues long. Per germline, CDR1 SQVTM and CDR2 ANQGSEA. The ends were cut back, 7 bases at V and 10 bases at J, with 14 bases in the middle. Here the CDR3 reads CSANGSREQFF. The CDR3 region has the DNA TGCAGCGCCAACGGGAGCCGGGAGCAGTTCTTC.

J is TRBJ2-5 and V is TRBV6-5; D not resolved. Germline V gene lookup returns CDR1 MNHEY and CDR2 SVGAGI. CDR3 length: 13 residues. Trimming stripped 4 bases from V and 5 bases from J, with 11 bases between. DNA of the CDR3: TGTGCCAGCAGTTCCTCGGTAATTGAGACCCAGTACTTC. Protein product: CASSSSVIETQYF.

The chain joins TRBV27 to TRBJ2-2; unclear D gene. The CDR3 loop spans 15 amino acids. Trimming removed 8 bases at V and 0 bases at J, with 13 bases between. CDR1 MNHEY and CDR2 SMNVEV come from the germline V gene (reference sequence). CDR3 in amino acids: CASHQFRANTGELFF. As DNA, the CDR3 is TGTGCCAGCCACCAATTCCGCGCGAACACCGGGGAGCTGTTTTTT.

The J gene is TRBJ2-3, the V gene TRBV10-2; TRBD1 or TRBD2 may be the D gene (7 bases each). The length of the CDR3 is 16 residues. Germline values: CDR1 WSHSY, CDR2 SAAADI. Trimming stripped 7 bases from V and 3 bases from J, with 20 bases between. The CDR3 loop reads CASKWETGEGTDTQYF. The CDR3 nucleotides read TGCGCCAGCAAATGGGAAACAGGGGAGGGAACAGATACGCAGTATTTT.

V and J are TRBV9 and TRBJ1-1; 9 bases line up with TRBD1. Germline CDR1 is SGDLS and CDR2 is YYNGEE. CDR3 length: 18 amino acids. J was trimmed by 0 bases and V by 4 bases; bases with no gene match: 13. The CDR3 DNA sequence: TGTGCCAGCAGCCATACGGCACAGGGGGCACTTCTGAACACTGAAGCTTTCTTT. Protein sequence: CASSHTAQGALLNTEAFF.

The chain carries TRBV10-3 and TRBJ1-2; 11 positions match TRBD1. The length of the CDR3 is 16 residues. V dropped 6 bases and J dropped 2; count of bases not matched to a gene: 8. Germline V gene lookup returns CDR1 ENHRY and CDR2 SYGVKD. In DNA form, the CDR3 reads TGTGCCATCAGGAGGGGACAGGGGGGCTCCAACTATGGCTACACCTTC. Protein sequence: CAIRRGQGGSNYGYTF.

The V call is TRBV1, the J call TRBJ2-6; the D segment call TRBD2 is taken from the table without a DNA check. TRBV1 is tagged as a pseudogene. The CDR3 totals 17 residues. DNA of the CDR3: TGCACCAGCAGCTCCGGGGGAGCGACCTCTGGGGCCAACGTCCTGACTTTC. It translates to CTSSSGGATSGANVLTF.

The J gene is TRBJ2-1, the V gene TRBV11-2, with D tentatively TRBD2 (6 bases). The CDR3 runs 15 residues. The germline gives CDR1 SGHAT, CDR2 FQNNGV. V was shortened by 1 base and J by 1 base, with 8 bases between the two germline ends. CDR3 in DNA: TGTGCCAGCAGCTTAGCAGCGGGTTCCTACAATGAGCAGTTCTTC. This gives the protein CASSLAAGSYNEQFF. Full variable domain (rest looked up from reference TRBV11-2 and TRBJ2-1): EAGVAQSPRYKIIEKRQSVAFWCNPISGHATLYWYQQILGQGPKLLIQFQNNGVVDDSQLPKDRFSAERLKGVDSTLKIQPAKLEDSAVYLCASSLAAGSYNEQFFGPGTRLTVL.

V is TRBV6-4 and J is TRBJ2-3, with D uncertain. Trimming took 2 bases from V and 6 from J, leaving 9 bases between them. This CDR3 has 13 residues. Per germline, CDR1 MRHNA and CDR2 SNTAGT. The CDR3 DNA is TGTGCCAGCAGTGACGTACCTAGGGATACGCAGTATTTT. It yields the protein CASSDVPRDTQYF.

The genes are TRBV10-2 and TRBJ1-1; D not resolved. Trimming cost V 7 bases and J 4 bases, with 10 bases left between them. The CDR3 is 12 residues long. CDR1 is WSHSY and CDR2 is SAAADI in the germline V gene. The CDR3 DNA reads TGCGCCAGCAACTCACAGTTCACTGAAGCTTTCTTT. It encodes CASNSQFTEAFF.

This clone appeared a single time. The rearrangement links TRBV6-4 to TRBJ2-1; no clear D gene. There are 12 residues in the CDR3. V lost 2 bases, J lost 6 bases, and 5 bases lay in between. CDR1 is MRHNA and CDR2 is SNTAGT in the germline V gene. CDR3 nucleotide sequence: TGTGCCAGCAGTGACGGGATCAATGAGCAGTTCTTC. It codes for CASSDGINEQFF.

The chain recombines TRBV6-1 with TRBJ2-7; no clear D. The CDR3 is 13 residues long. Germline V lookup: CDR1 MNHNS, CDR2 SASEGT. The ends were cut back, 6 bases at V and 2 bases at J, with 11 bases in the middle. CDR3 in amino acids: CASRDGFAYEQYF. In nucleotides, the CDR3 is TGTGCCAGCAGGGATGGATTTGCCTACGAGCAGTACTTC.

The chain has TRBV10-3 and TRBJ2-3, with D perhaps matching TRBD1 (5 bases). V was clipped by 2 bases and J by 1 base, with 10 bases between them. The CDR3 is 15 residues long. Germline-derived CDR1 and CDR2 are ENHRY and SYGVKD. CDR3 sequence: CAISEPGRGTDTQYF. CDR3 in DNA: TGTGCCATCAGTGAGCCGGGCAGGGGCACAGATACGCAGTATTTT.

The CDR3, as DNA: TGTGCCAGCGGGTACGGGGGGGCCTACGAGCAGTACTTC. Encoded protein: CASGYGGAYEQYF. The chain joins TRBV7-2 to TRBJ2-7, with 8 positions matching TRBD2. V trimming: 8 bases; J trimming: 2 bases; junction bases outside the gene matches: 5. CDR1 is SGHTA, CDR2 FQGNSA, per germline. The CDR3 runs 13 residues.

Only one count was recorded for this clone. CDR3 region: CASSLGPQHPGRDEQFF. DNA for the CDR3: TGTGCCAGCAGCTTAGGCCCCCAGCATCCGGGGCGGGATGAGCAGTTCTTC. This rearrangement joins TRBV7-9 to TRBJ2-1; either TRBD1 or TRBD2 may fit D (5 bases each). Germline V gives CDR1 SEHNR, CDR2 FQNEAQ (reference sequence). The CDR3 length is 17 residues. Trimming pared 1 base from V and 8 bases from J, leaving 21 bases between.

Worth noting for this clone: Other DNA sequences from this sample encode an identical CDR3 as well. V gene TRBV5-6 combines with J gene TRBJ2-7; D uncertain. Trimming removed 1 base from V and 0 bases from J, with 2 bases in between. CDR3 length: 12 residues. Germline V gene sequence: CDR1 SGHDT, CDR2 YYEEEE. CDR3 protein: CASSLFSYEQYF. The CDR3 DNA reads TGTGCCAGCAGCTTGTTCTCCTACGAGCAGTACTTC.

This chain connects TRBV28 to TRBJ1-2; tentatively, D is TRBD1 (5 bases). Germline CDR1 MDHEN, CDR2 SYDVKM. The CDR3 runs to 17 residues. The V and J ends lost 4 bases and 12 bases respectively, with 30 bases between them. The CDR3 DNA is TGTGCCAGCAGTTCTCCCTCCTTGGGACCACAGGATATAGAGGACACCTTC. Translating gives CASSSPSLGPQDIEDTF.

The rearrangement uses TRBV13 and TRBJ2-5; 8 positions agree with TRBD1. Losses at the gene ends were 5 bases for V and 5 bases for J; bases not matched to a gene: 7. The CDR3 spans 14 residues. Per germline, CDR1 PRHDT and CDR2 FYEKMQ (reference sequence). The CDR3 nucleotides are TGTGCCAGCAGCCCCCTTGCAGGGGGCGAGACCCAGTACTTC. Amino acid sequence: CASSPLAGGETQYF.

The sample holds one count of this clone. The gene calls are TRBV4-1 and TRBJ2-2; no definite D call. With 1 base removed from V and 6 bases from J, the gap between germline ends came to 9 bases. Germline CDR1 MGHRA, CDR2 YSYEKL. The CDR3 is 14 residues long. CDR3 nucleotides: TGCGCCAGCAGCCAAGCACGACGGTCCGGGGAGCTGTTTTTT. It yields the protein CASSQARRSGELFF.

CDR3 bases: TGTGCCAGCAGCTTTTCGGCAGGGGGAAGCACTGAAGCTTTCTTT. The encoded protein is CASSFSAGGSTEAFF. The chain carries TRBV11-3 and TRBJ1-1; the match to TRBD1 covers 7 bases. The CDR3 consists of 15 residues. The junction had 8 bases not matched to a gene; V was cut back by 3 bases and J by 4 bases. Per germline, CDR1 SGHNT and CDR2 YENEEA.

The chain links TRBV28 to TRBJ2-7; 9 nucleotides agree with TRBD1. Germline CDR1 reads MDHEN; CDR2 reads SYDVKM. The CDR3 has 17 residues. The V segment lost 8 bases and the J segment 4 bases; nucleotides outside the gene matches: 18. This CDR3 is CASLQITSDRGVYEQYF. Written as DNA, the CDR3 is TGTGCCAGCCTCCAAATAACCTCGGACAGGGGTGTGTACGAGCAGTACTTC. The full variable domain, its missing parts supplied by reference TRBV28 and TRBJ2-7, is DVKVTQSSRYLVKRTGEKVFLECVQDMDHENMFWYRQDPGLGLRLIYFSYDVKMKEKGDIPEGYSVSREKKERFSLILESASTNQTSMYLCASLQITSDRGVYEQYFGPGTRLTVT.

A remark on this clone: The same CDR3 arises from other DNA sequences in this sample as well. The chain uses TRBV19 and TRBJ2-7, with unresolved D. V lost 3 bases, J lost 0 bases, and 6 bases lay in between. CDR1 and CDR2 (germline): LNHDA, SQIVND (reference sequence). The CDR3 is 13 amino acids. CDR3 sequence: CASSMVDSYEQYF. CDR3 DNA sequence: TGTGCCAGTAGTATGGTAGACTCCTACGAGCAGTACTTC.